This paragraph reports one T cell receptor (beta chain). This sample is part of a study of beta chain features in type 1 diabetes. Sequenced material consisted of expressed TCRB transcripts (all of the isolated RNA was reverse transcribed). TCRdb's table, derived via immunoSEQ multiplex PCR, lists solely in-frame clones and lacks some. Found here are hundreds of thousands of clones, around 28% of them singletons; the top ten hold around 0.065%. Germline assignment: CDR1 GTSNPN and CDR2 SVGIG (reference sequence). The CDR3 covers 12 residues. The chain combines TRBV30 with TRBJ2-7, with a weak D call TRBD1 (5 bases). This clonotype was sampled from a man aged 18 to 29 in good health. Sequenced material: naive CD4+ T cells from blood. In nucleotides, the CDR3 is TGTGCTACAGGAGCCCCCTTGGGCGAGCAGTACTTC. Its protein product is CATGAPLGEQYF.